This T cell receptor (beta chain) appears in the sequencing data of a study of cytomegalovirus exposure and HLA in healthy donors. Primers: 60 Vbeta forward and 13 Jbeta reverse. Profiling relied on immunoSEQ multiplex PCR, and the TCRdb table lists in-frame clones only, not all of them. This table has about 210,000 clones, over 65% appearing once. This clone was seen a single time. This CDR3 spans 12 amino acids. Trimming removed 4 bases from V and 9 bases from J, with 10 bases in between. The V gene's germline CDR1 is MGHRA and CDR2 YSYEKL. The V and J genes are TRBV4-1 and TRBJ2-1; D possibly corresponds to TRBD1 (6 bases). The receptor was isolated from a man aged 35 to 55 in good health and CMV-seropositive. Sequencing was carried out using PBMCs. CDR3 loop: CASSPQGIEQFF. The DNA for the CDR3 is TGCGCCAGCAGCCCACAGGGAATTGAGCAGTTCTTC.